This T cell receptor (beta chain) stems from a study of T cells in Graves' hyperthyroidism and ophthalmopathy. This clonotype appeared many times. The TCR beta CDR3 regions underwent amplification using RNA transcripts as the source. Carried out on the TCR CDR3, a first-round RT-PCR used the HTBI primer set. TCRdb reprocessed the multiplex PCR reads with MiXCR, giving one entry per CDR3 protein. Seen here are fewer than 650,000 distinct CDR3 sequences, 14% observed once, and the top ten hold approximately 13%. With 5 bases clipped from V and 2 bases from J, the junction kept 5 bases outside the gene matches. This CDR3 comprises 14 residues. The V gene's germline CDR1 is LGHDT and CDR2 YNNKEL (reference sequence).

The sequencing input was blood. This receptor was taken from a middle-aged woman with Graves' hyperthyroidism. V and J are TRBV3-1 and TRBJ2-5, with 7 bases lining up with TRBD2. The CDR3 sequence: CASSNLAVQETQYF. CDR3 bases: TGTGCCAGCAGCAACCTAGCGGTTCAAGAGACCCAGTACTTC.